Listed here are 23 T cell receptor beta chains from one sample, sequenced in a study of OX40 agonist ivuxolimab in advanced cancers. The table came from immunoSEQ multiplex PCR; TCRdb's copy has only in-frame clones and leaves some out. Of about 82,000 clones listed, approximately 85% are singletons. Material: CD4+ or CD8+ T cells sorted from blood, obtained in a trial of the OX40 agonist ivuxolimab. These receptors originate from an adult with an advanced solid tumor such as melanoma, head and neck, liver or kidney cancer.

The rearrangement uses TRBV4-1 and TRBJ1-3, with D uncertain. V was trimmed by 4 bases and J by 7 bases, leaving 23 bases between them. This CDR3 spans 17 amino acids. The V gene's germline CDR1 is MGHRA and CDR2 YSYEKL. The CDR3 here is CASSPSPSGQAGNTIYF. The DNA for the CDR3 is TGCGCCAGCAGCCCAAGCCCCTCTGGCCAGGCGGGGAACACCATATATTTT.

The gene calls are TRBV6-1 and TRBJ1-2; a weak D match, TRBD1 (5 bases). The CDR3 is made up of 12 amino acids. CDR1 is MNHNS, CDR2 SASEGT, per germline. Trimming took 3 bases from V and 3 from J, leaving 5 bases between them. Here the CDR3 reads CASSEGDYGYTF. The CDR3 coding sequence is TGTGCCAGCAGTGAGGGGGACTATGGCTACACCTTC.

The genes are TRBV5-1 and TRBJ2-1, with 9 bases that match TRBD1. V lost 7 bases, J lost 7 bases, and 12 bases stayed unmatched. CDR1 is SGHRS and CDR2 is YFSETQ in the germline V gene. The CDR3 spans 15 residues. The CDR3 loop reads CASFLGTGSKNEQFF. The CDR3 DNA is TGCGCCAGCTTCCTCGGGACAGGGTCTAAGAATGAGCAGTTCTTC.

The CDR3, as DNA: TGTGCCAGCAGTGACATGCGGGGGGGACCCCTCCACTTT. Its protein product is CASSDMRGGPLHF. The chain carries TRBV6-4 and TRBJ1-6; D is perhaps TRBD1 (5 bases). Germline loops: CDR1 MRHNA, CDR2 SNTAGT. V was cut by 2 bases and J by 12 bases, with 11 bases left in between. This CDR3 contains 13 residues.

The chain is built from TRBV7-2 and TRBJ1-3; D is ambiguous. V lost 0 bases, J lost 2 bases, and 11 bases lay in between. The germline gives CDR1 SGHTA, CDR2 FQGNSA. This CDR3 region has 16 residues. The CDR3 here is CASSLAVAAAGNTIYF. CDR3 DNA sequence: TGTGCCAGCAGCTTAGCGGTGGCAGCCGCTGGAAACACCATATATTTT.

V gene TRBV6-5 combines with J gene TRBJ1-3, with 7 bases fitting TRBD1. CDR1 is MNHEY and CDR2 is SVGAGI in the germline V gene. CDR3 size: 15 residues. The ends lost 6 bases at V and 3 bases at J; junction bases unmatched: 8. As DNA, the CDR3 is TGTGCCAGCAGGCAAGGGACAGCCATTGGAAACACCATATATTTT. Translating gives CASRQGTAIGNTIYF.

This chain links TRBV4-1 with TRBJ2-7; 9 nucleotides line up with TRBD2. From germline, CDR1 is MGHRA and CDR2 YSYEKL. There are 15 residues in the CDR3. V shed 5 bases, J shed 6 bases, and the junction held 11 bases outside the gene matches. The CDR3 DNA is TGCGCCAGCAGCAGCCCGGGGCGGGGGGGCCCCGAGCAGTACTTC. Protein: CASSSPGRGGPEQYF.

This clone was counted once. The CDR3 loop is CASTLGGADGYTF. The CDR3 DNA sequence: TGTGCCAGCACCCTCGGGGGGGCTGATGGCTACACCTTC. The chain is built from TRBV6-1 and TRBJ1-2; the D gene is possibly TRBD1 (6 bases). The V end was cut by 7 bases, the J end by 6 bases, with 15 bases between. There are 13 residues in the CDR3. Per the germline V gene, CDR1 is MNHNS and CDR2 is SASEGT.

This clone has only a few counts. This chain uses TRBV5-1 with TRBJ2-2; possibly TRBD2 for D (6 bases). Between the trimmed V and J ends, which lost 5 bases and 1 base, there was a span of 15 bases. Germline loops: CDR1 SGHRS, CDR2 YFSETQ. The CDR3 consists of 16 residues. CDR3 nucleotides: TGCGCCAGCAGGGGGGATGGCGGGATGAACACCGGGGAGCTGTTTTTT. This codes for CASRGDGGMNTGELFF.

The V gene is TRBV2, the J gene TRBJ2-1, with D unclear. CDR1 and CDR2 (germline): SNHLY, FYNNEI. The CDR3 contains 14 residues. Deletions cut 7 bases from V and 6 bases from J, with 16 bases between. The CDR3 sequence is CASKETLIFNEQFF. The CDR3 nucleotides are TGTGCCAGCAAAGAGACTCTAATCTTCAATGAGCAGTTCTTC.

This clone was detected a few times. The chain links TRBV10-1 to TRBJ1-3, with D perhaps matching TRBD1 (5 bases). Trimming stripped 0 bases from V and 1 base from J, with 13 bases between. Per the germline V gene, CDR1 is WNHNN and CDR2 is SYGVQD (reference sequence). The CDR3 loop spans 17 amino acids. DNA for the CDR3: TGCGCCAGCAGTGAGTCGACTTGGGCAGGGTCTGGAAACACCATATATTTT. It specifies CASSESTWAGSGNTIYF.

This clone was observed a single time. The chain employs TRBV5-5 and TRBJ2-3; D is unresolved. CDR1 is SGHKS and CDR2 is YYEKEE in the germline V gene (reference sequence). The CDR3 runs to 16 residues. V was clipped by 0 bases and J by 2 bases, with 13 bases between them. CDR3 loop: CASSLGLDEVTDTQYF. The CDR3 DNA reads as TGTGCCAGCAGCTTGGGGTTGGATGAGGTCACAGATACGCAGTATTTT.

V gene TRBV6-5 combines with J gene TRBJ1-1; D is perhaps TRBD1 (6 bases). The germline V gene encodes CDR1 MNHEY and CDR2 SVGAGI. This CDR3 is 13 amino acids long. V was pared by 3 bases and J by 6 bases, with 11 bases between. CDR3: CASSYNREAEAFF. The CDR3 DNA reads as TGTGCCAGCAGTTATAACAGGGAGGCTGAAGCTTTCTTT.

This clone was detected once. This rearrangement joins TRBV5-1 to TRBJ1-1; no clear D gene. The germline V and J ends were trimmed by 0 bases and 3 bases, with 9 bases remaining between them. CDR1 and CDR2 from the germline V gene are SGHRS and YFSETQ. This CDR3 spans 14 amino acids. CDR3 bases: TGCGCCAGCAGCTTGGTCCCCGGGGACACTGAAGCTTTCTTT. Protein: CASSLVPGDTEAFF.

The CDR3 region is CASSRSFEGEKLFF. The DNA for the CDR3 is TGTGCCAGCAGCCGAAGTTTTGAAGGTGAAAAACTGTTTTTT. This chain joins TRBV7-9 and TRBJ1-4; D gene unclear. The germline gives CDR1 SEHNR, CDR2 FQNEAQ (reference sequence). The CDR3 runs to 14 residues. The V end lost 5 bases, the J end lost 7 bases, and 14 bases lay between the germline ends.

This clone appeared once. The rearrangement uses TRBV6-1 and TRBJ2-5, with 7 bases that match TRBD1. Germline lookup yields CDR1 MNHNS and CDR2 SASEGT. The CDR3 consists of 15 residues. After removal of 2 bases from V and 5 bases from J, the junction contained 8 bases not matched to a gene. CDR3 sequence reads: CASSESRDSLETQYF. The CDR3 coding sequence is TGTGCCAGCAGTGAATCCCGGGACAGTCTGGAGACCCAGTACTTC.

In this sample, this clone turned up once. The V gene is TRBV2, the J gene TRBJ1-5; 7 bases line up with TRBD1. Trimming removed 5 bases from V and 4 bases from J; junction bases left unmatched: 8. The CDR3 has 15 amino acids. CDR1 is SNHLY and CDR2 is FYNNEI in the germline V gene. CDR3 sequence: CASSNTGAGNQPQHF. The DNA of the CDR3 is TGTGCCAGCAGTAATACAGGGGCAGGGAATCAGCCCCAGCATTTT.

The chain employs TRBV6-6 and TRBJ1-4; D gene ambiguous. Trimming pared 2 bases from V and 4 bases from J, leaving 5 bases between. The CDR3 runs to 13 residues. In germline, CDR1 is MNHNY, CDR2 SVGAGI (reference sequence). CDR3 residues: CASSYISNEKLFF. The CDR3 nucleotides are TGTGCCAGCAGTTACATTAGTAATGAAAAACTGTTTTTT.

V gene TRBV5-6 combines with J gene TRBJ2-7, with TRBD2 identical over 15 bases. Germline V lookup: CDR1 SGHDT, CDR2 YYEEEE. The CDR3 sequence is 17 residues long. Germline trimming cut 6 bases from V and 4 bases from J; bases unmatched to any gene: 11. CDR3 coding DNA: TGTGCCAGCACTCCTTGGGGACTAGCGGGGGGTACTTACGAGCAGTACTTC. It codes for CASTPWGLAGGTYEQYF.

V gene TRBV28 combines with J gene TRBJ1-2, with no clear D. Germline V gives CDR1 MDHEN, CDR2 SYDVKM. This CDR3 region has 13 residues. Trimming shortened V by 7 bases and J by 8 bases, and 17 bases separated the two germline ends. The CDR3 bases are TGTGCCAGCATGGGTCAGAGGCCCCTGGGCTACACCTTC. Translated, it gives CASMGQRPLGYTF.

This chain links TRBV18 with TRBJ1-4; D unclear. The CDR3 spans 13 residues. Germline CDR1 and CDR2: KGHSH and LQKENI. The ends were cut back, 3 bases at V and 0 bases at J, with 2 bases in the middle. The CDR3 bases are TGTGCCAGCTCACCGCCAACTAATGAAAAACTGTTTTTT. Translated: CASSPPTNEKLFF.

V gene TRBV27 combines with J gene TRBJ1-4; TRBD1 is a possible D gene (5 bases). This CDR3 has 14 residues. Looked up from germline, CDR1 is MNHEY and CDR2 is SMNVEV (reference sequence). V shed 3 bases and J shed 8 bases, with 13 bases lying between them. CDR3 DNA: TGTGCCAGCAGTTTTCAGGGTCCTTGGGAAAAACTGTTTTTT. Protein: CASSFQGPWEKLFF.

This chain joins TRBV28 and TRBJ2-2; 10 bases agree with TRBD2. The ends lost 7 bases at V and 0 bases at J; junction bases unmatched: 8. CDR3 length: 17 residues. CDR1 is MDHEN and CDR2 is SYDVKM in the germline V gene. The CDR3 protein is CASMGSGGRSNTGELFF. In DNA form, the CDR3 reads TGTGCCAGCATGGGTAGCGGGGGGCGATCGAACACCGGGGAGCTGTTTTTT.